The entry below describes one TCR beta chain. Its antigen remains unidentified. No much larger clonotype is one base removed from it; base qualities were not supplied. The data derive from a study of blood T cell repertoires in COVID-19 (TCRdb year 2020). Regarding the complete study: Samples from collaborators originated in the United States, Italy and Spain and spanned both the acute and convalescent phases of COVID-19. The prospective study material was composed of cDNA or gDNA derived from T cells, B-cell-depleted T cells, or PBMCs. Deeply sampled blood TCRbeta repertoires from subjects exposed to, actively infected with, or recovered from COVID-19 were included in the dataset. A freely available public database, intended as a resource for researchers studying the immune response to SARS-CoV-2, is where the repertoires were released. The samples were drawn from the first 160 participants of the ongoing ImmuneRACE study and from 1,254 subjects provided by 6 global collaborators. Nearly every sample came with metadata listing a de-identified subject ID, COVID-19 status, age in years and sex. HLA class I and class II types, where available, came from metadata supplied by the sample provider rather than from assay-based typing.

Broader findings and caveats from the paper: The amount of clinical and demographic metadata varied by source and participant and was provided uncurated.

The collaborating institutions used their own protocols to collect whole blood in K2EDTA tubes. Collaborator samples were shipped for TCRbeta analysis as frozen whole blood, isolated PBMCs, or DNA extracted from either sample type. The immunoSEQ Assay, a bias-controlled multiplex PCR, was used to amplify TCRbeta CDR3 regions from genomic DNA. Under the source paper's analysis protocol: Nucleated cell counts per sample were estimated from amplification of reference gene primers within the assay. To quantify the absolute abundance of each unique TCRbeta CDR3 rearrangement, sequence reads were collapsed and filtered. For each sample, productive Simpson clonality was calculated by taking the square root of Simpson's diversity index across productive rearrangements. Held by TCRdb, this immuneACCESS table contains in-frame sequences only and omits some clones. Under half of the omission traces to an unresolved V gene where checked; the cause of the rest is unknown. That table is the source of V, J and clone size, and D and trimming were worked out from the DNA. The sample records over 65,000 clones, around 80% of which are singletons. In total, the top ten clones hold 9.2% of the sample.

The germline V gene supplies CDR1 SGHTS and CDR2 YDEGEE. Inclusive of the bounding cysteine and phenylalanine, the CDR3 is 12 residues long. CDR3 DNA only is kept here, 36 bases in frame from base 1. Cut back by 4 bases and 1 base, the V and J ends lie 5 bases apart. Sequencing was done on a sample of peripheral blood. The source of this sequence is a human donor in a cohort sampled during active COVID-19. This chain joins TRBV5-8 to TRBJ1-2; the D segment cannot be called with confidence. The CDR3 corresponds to CASSRVNYGYTF. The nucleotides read TGTGCCAGCAGCCGAGTTAACTATGGCTACACCTTC.